Listed here is a single T cell receptor (beta chain). These data come from a study of radiotherapy plus CTLA-4 blockade in lung cancer. The ends lost 5 bases at V and 4 bases at J; junction bases unmatched: 18. From germline, CDR1 is SGHTA and CDR2 FQGTGA. The CDR3 extends over 19 amino acids. Profiled with immunoSEQ multiplex PCR; TCRdb holds only in-frame clones, not every one. The sample records fewer than 50,000 clones, over 55% being singletons. This clonotype was obtained from a human donor with non-small cell lung cancer who had a partial response to radiotherapy plus ipilimumab. V usage is TRBV7-3 and J usage is TRBJ2-1, with 9 bases identical to TRBD2. The specimen was peripheral blood, collected from a patient treated with radiotherapy plus ipilimumab. The CDR3 DNA is TGTGCCAGCAGCCCTGGCAGGGGGGCGGGAGGGGGACCGTACAATGAGCAGTTCTTC. Its translation: CASSPGRGAGGGPYNEQFF.